This TCR beta chain was sequenced during a study of T cells in Graves' hyperthyroidism and ophthalmopathy. Study outcomes and limitations: Most expanded thyroid clonotypes above 0.001 recurred in blood.

TCR beta CDR3 regions were amplified from RNA transcripts. First-round RT-PCR with HTBI primers amplified the TCR CDR3 region. Each CDR3 protein is one row after TCRdb ran MiXCR on the multiplex PCR reads. The table includes about 600,000 distinct CDR3 sequences, 13% to 15% detected once. This clonotype was picked up many times. Its antigen is currently unknown. Sample: blood. This clonotype originated in a woman between 18 and 29 years old with Graves' ophthalmopathy.

CDR3 sequence: CASIRAGGGVEMDYNEQFF. CDR3 nucleotides: TGTGCCAGCATTAGAGCAGGGGGCGGAGTAGAAATGGACTACAATGAGCAGTTCTTC. The chain combines TRBV6-1 with TRBJ2-1, with TRBD1 matching over 8 bases. The CDR3 consists of 19 residues. J gave up 3 bases and V 7 bases, and 20 bases lay outside the gene matches. Germline V gene sequence: CDR1 MNHNS, CDR2 SASEGT.